The next 5 T cell receptor beta chains were all read from a single sample in a study of shared clonotypes between healthy human individuals. Only in-frame clones appear in the TCRdb table, and some are missing; sequencing was by immunoSEQ multiplex PCR. Among about half a million clones, around 80% were seen once, and the ten largest hold roughly 12%. The material sequenced was PBMCs. The receptors were sampled from a woman in her forties in good health. Some clones in this sample may be carry-over from other donors' samples.

The V call is TRBV19, the J call TRBJ1-2; no clear D gene. This CDR3 spans 14 amino acids. Germline assignment: CDR1 LNHDA and CDR2 SQIVND (reference sequence). Trimming cost V 0 bases and J 1 base, with 6 bases left between them. CDR3 coding DNA: TGTGCCAGTAGTATAGATCGAGTTAACTATGGCTACACCTTC. Translation gives CASSIDRVNYGYTF. Full variable domain (outside the CDR3, taken from reference TRBV19 and TRBJ1-2): DGGITQSPKYLFRKEGQNVTLSCEQNLNHDAMYWYRQDPGQGLRLIYYSQIVNDFQKGDIAEGYSVSREKKESFPLTVTSAQKNPTAFYLCASSIDRVNYGYTFGSGTRLTVV.

The chain recombines TRBV2 with TRBJ2-5, with 8 bases lining up with TRBD1. The ends lost 6 bases at V and 1 base at J; junction bases unmatched: 7. The CDR3 runs to 15 residues. Per germline, CDR1 SNHLY and CDR2 FYNNEI. CDR3 coding DNA: TGTGCCAGCAGCCCGGACAGGGTTGGCCAAGAGACCCAGTACTTC. Amino acids: CASSPDRVGQETQYF.

V is TRBV7-9 and J is TRBJ2-5; D ambiguous. The germline V gene encodes CDR1 SEHNR and CDR2 FQNEAQ (reference sequence). The CDR3 totals 15 residues. V was cut by 4 bases and J by 1 base, with 13 bases left in between. The CDR3 DNA follows: TGTGCCAGCAGCTCTAGTAGAGGTTTCCAAGAGACCCAGTACTTC. Translation: CASSSSRGFQETQYF.

The chain joins TRBV21-1 to TRBJ2-1; the D segment call TRBD1 is taken from the table without a DNA check. TRBV21-1 is deemed a pseudogene. This CDR3 spans 13 amino acids. The CDR3 sequence: CASSGQGLNEQFF. The CDR3 region has the DNA TGTGCCAGCAGCGGACAGGGGCTGAATGAGCAGTTCTTC.

This chain connects TRBV2 to TRBJ2-7; D is unclear. Germline-derived CDR1 and CDR2 are SNHLY and FYNNEI. V dropped 4 bases and J dropped 6 bases, with 7 bases sitting between them. The CDR3 runs to 11 residues. The CDR3 region has the DNA TGTGCCAGCAGTGGGTATTCCGAGCAGTACTTC. It specifies CASSGYSEQYF. The entire variable domain, with the rest obtained from reference TRBV2 and TRBJ2-7, is as follows: EPEVTQTPSHQVTQMGQEVILRCVPISNHLYFYWYRQILGQKVEFLVSFYNNEISEKSEIFDDQFSVERPDGSNFTLKIRSTKLEDSAMYFCASSGYSEQYFGPGTRLTVT.